These 3 T cell receptor beta chains were sequenced from one sample in a study of blood T cell repertoires in COVID-19. Here immunoSEQ multiplex PCR was the method, and the copy in TCRdb shows in-frame clones only, minus some. In the table there are hundreds of thousands of clones, approximately 89% of which are singletons. The specimen was peripheral blood. Source of these receptors: a woman in her seventies with COVID-19, enrolled during active disease.

This chain joins TRBV28 and TRBJ2-4; TRBD1 matches at 8 bases. V lost 10 bases and J lost 9; bases outside the gene matches: 5. The germline gives CDR1 MDHEN, CDR2 SYDVKM. CDR3 length: 11 amino acids. The CDR3 protein is CATKDRAIQYF. The DNA for the CDR3 is TGTGCCACCAAGGACAGGGCCATTCAGTACTTC.

The chain uses TRBV9 and TRBJ2-1; TRBD2 matches at 8 bases. CDR1 is SGDLS and CDR2 is YYNGEE in the germline V gene. The V segment lost 3 bases and the J segment 4 bases; nucleotides outside the gene matches: 6. The length of the CDR3 is 15 residues. CDR3 DNA sequence: TGTGCCAGCAGCGAATCCGGGACTAGTTACAATGAGCAGTTCTTC. Its protein is CASSESGTSYNEQFF. The full variable domain, with the rest looked up from reference TRBV9 and TRBJ2-1, is DSGVTQTPKHLITATGQRVTLRCSPRSGDLSVYWYQQSLDQGLQFLIQYYNGEERAKGNILERFSAQQFPDLHSELNLSSLELGDSALYFCASSESGTSYNEQFFGPGTRLTVL.

The chain is built from TRBV30 and TRBJ1-2; 7 bases fit TRBD1. The CDR3 consists of 13 residues. The V gene end was trimmed by 4 bases and the J gene end by 2 bases; junction bases not matched to a gene: 4. Looked up from germline, CDR1 is GTSNPN and CDR2 is SVGIG (reference sequence). The CDR3 nucleotides are TGTGCCTGGAAACCGGGACAGAACTATGGCTACACCTTC. It encodes CAWKPGQNYGYTF.